The 22 T cell receptor beta chains in this list originate from one sample, sequenced in a study of neoadjuvant anti-PD-1 for oral cavity cancer. Sequencing used immunoSEQ multiplex PCR; TCRdb keeps in-frame clones, though not all of them. The data contain about 72,000 clones, more than 70% of them seen just once; the ten biggest clones take up about 3.7%. This specimen was PBMCs, taken before nivolumab (anti-PD-1) treatment. The receptors derive from a person aged 35 to 85 with oral cavity squamous cell carcinoma.

The rearrangement joins TRBV7-9 to TRBJ1-2, with 10 positions matching TRBD1. The germline CDR1 and CDR2 sequences are SEHNR and FQNEAQ (reference sequence). J gave up 4 bases and V 4 bases, and 9 bases lay outside the gene matches. The CDR3 has 16 amino acids. CDR3 loop: CASSSFRDRGIYGYTF. The CDR3 DNA reads TGTGCCAGCAGCTCCTTCCGGGACAGGGGCATCTATGGCTACACCTTC.

V gene TRBV30 combines with J gene TRBJ2-2; D remains unclear. From germline, CDR1 is GTSNPN and CDR2 SVGIG (reference sequence). The CDR3 sequence is 15 residues long. The V end was cut by 0 bases, the J end by 4 bases, with 12 bases between. The CDR3 loop is CAWSVSRVGTGELFF. The CDR3 region has the DNA TGTGCCTGGAGTGTATCCCGGGTCGGCACCGGGGAGCTGTTTTTT.

This chain uses TRBV5-1 with TRBJ2-5, with TRBD1 identical over 8 bases. Trimming removed 4 bases from V and 2 bases from J; junction bases left unmatched: 7. The length of the CDR3 is 15 residues. Germline values: CDR1 SGHRS, CDR2 YFSETQ. The CDR3 sequence: CASSIGQGWQETQYF. CDR3 nucleotides: TGCGCCAGCAGCATAGGACAGGGATGGCAAGAGACCCAGTACTTC.

This clone was seen a single time. The chain uses TRBV25-1 and TRBJ1-2, with 7 bases that match TRBD1. J was trimmed by 4 bases and V by 1 base; bases with no gene match: 6. This CDR3 region has 15 residues. Germline-derived CDR1 and CDR2 are MGHDK and SYGVNS. DNA for the CDR3: TGTGCCAGCAGTGAATCCACAGGGGCCCCCTATGGCTACACCTTC. It specifies CASSESTGAPYGYTF.

CDR3 sequence: CASRLQGPSTDTQYF. The CDR3 DNA is TGTGCCAGCAGGCTACAGGGGCCATCCACAGATACGCAGTATTTT. V is TRBV6-5 and J is TRBJ2-3; 7 bases map to TRBD1. The CDR3 runs 15 residues. With V trimmed by 6 bases and J by 2 bases, 8 bases remained unmatched. In germline, CDR1 is MNHEY, CDR2 SVGAGI.

This clone was detected only once. V gene TRBV19 combines with J gene TRBJ1-2; no clear D gene. The CDR3 is 13 residues long. Germline V lookup: CDR1 LNHDA, CDR2 SQIVND (reference sequence). V was shortened by 8 bases and J by 5 bases, with 15 bases between the two germline ends. In nucleotides, the CDR3 is TGTGCCAGTCGCGAGTCCGGATATTATGGCTACACCTTC. Amino acids: CASRESGYYGYTF. The full variable domain, with the rest looked up from reference TRBV19 and TRBJ1-2, is DGGITQSPKYLFRKEGQNVTLSCEQNLNHDAMYWYRQDPGQGLRLIYYSQIVNDFQKGDIAEGYSVSREKKESFPLTVTSAQKNPTAFYLCASRESGYYGYTFGSGTRLTVV.

This clone was counted between two and nine times. V and J are TRBV19 and TRBJ2-1; the match to TRBD2 covers 11 bases. With V trimmed by 5 bases and J by 4 bases, 4 bases remained unmatched. There are 15 residues in the CDR3. Germline CDR1 LNHDA, CDR2 SQIVND (reference sequence). This chain's CDR3 is CASSSGTSGYNEQFF. CDR3 nucleotides: TGTGCCAGTAGTTCCGGGACTAGCGGTTACAATGAGCAGTTCTTC.

This clone turned up a few times. In DNA, the CDR3 is TGTGCCTGGAGTGAAATGGCCATCCATGGCTACACCTTC. It is translated as CAWSEMAIHGYTF. The chain combines TRBV30 with TRBJ1-2; no clear D gene. The CDR3 is 13 residues long. Germline V gene lookup returns CDR1 GTSNPN and CDR2 SVGIG (reference sequence). V was clipped by 1 base and J by 6 bases, with 12 bases between them.

The chain combines TRBV5-1 with TRBJ2-7; 12 bases map to TRBD2. The J segment lost 0 bases and the V segment lost 1 base, leaving 5 bases of the junction unmatched. The V gene's germline CDR1 is SGHRS and CDR2 YFSETQ. The CDR3 runs 17 residues. The CDR3 sequence: CASSLMTSGGSSYEQYF. The CDR3 bases are TGCGCCAGCAGCTTGATGACTAGCGGGGGATCCTCCTACGAGCAGTACTTC.

V is TRBV15 and J is TRBJ1-5, with D possibly matching TRBD1 (6 bases). This CDR3 region has 17 residues. CDR1 is LNHNV and CDR2 is YYDKDF in the germline V gene (reference sequence). Trimming took 2 bases from V and 0 from J, leaving 14 bases between them. CDR3 sequence (DNA): TGTGCCACCAGCAGATCTCCGGGACACACTAGCAATCAGCCCCAGCATTTT. This encodes CATSRSPGHTSNQPQHF.

CDR3 in DNA: TGTGCCAGCAGCGAACGGGAAAACACTGAAGCTTTCTTT. Translated: CASSERENTEAFF. The chain combines TRBV5-4 with TRBJ1-1, with D unresolved. CDR1 SGHNT and CDR2 YYREEE come from the germline V gene (reference sequence). Trimming left V 4 bases short and J 2 bases short, with 9 bases between. CDR3 length equals 13 residues.

Note on this clone: This CDR3 is also generated by other DNA sequences in the sample. The chain carries TRBV5-1 and TRBJ2-7; 9 bases are a match to TRBD1. Germline CDR1 is SGHRS and CDR2 is YFSETQ. This CDR3 contains 13 residues. J gave up 6 bases and V 4 bases, and 5 bases lay outside the gene matches. CDR3 region: CASSLGQGIEQYF. For the CDR3, the DNA is TGCGCCAGCAGCCTCGGACAGGGGATCGAGCAGTACTTC.

The chain is built from TRBV29-1 and TRBJ1-4; the D is unclear. The CDR3 runs to 13 residues. Germline V gene data show CDR1 as SQVTM and CDR2 as ANQGSEA. The ends were cut back, 5 bases at V and 2 bases at J, with 9 bases in the middle. DNA of the CDR3: TGCAGCGTTAGGGCCAACACTAATGAAAAACTGTTTTTT. This gives the protein CSVRANTNEKLFF.

The V gene is TRBV12-5, the J gene TRBJ1-6; D ambiguous. The ends were cut back, 1 base at V and 9 bases at J, with 1 base in the middle. Per the germline V gene, CDR1 is LGHNT and CDR2 is FRNRAP. This CDR3 region has 11 residues. CDR3 DNA: TGTGCTAGTGGTTTGGGTTCACCCCTCCACTTT. It yields the protein CASGLGSPLHF.

This clone occurred a few times. This chain connects TRBV6-5 to TRBJ2-7, with 7 nucleotides matching TRBD1. This CDR3 contains 11 residues. The germline V gene encodes CDR1 MNHEY and CDR2 SVGAGI. V lost 5 bases, J lost 6 bases, and 1 base stayed unmatched. The CDR3 reads CASSTGVEQYF. The DNA of the CDR3 is TGTGCCAGCAGTACAGGGGTCGAGCAGTACTTC.

A note on this clone: The junction shows a germline mismatch at one end, possibly a read error. The chain employs TRBV6-1 and TRBJ1-2; no definite D call. Germline V gives CDR1 MNHNS, CDR2 SASEGT. CDR3 length: 10 amino acids. CDR3 loop: CASSEATTLF. CDR3 nucleotides: TGTGCCAGCAGTGAAGCCACGACATTATTC.

This clone showed up just once. The V gene is TRBV11-2, the J gene TRBJ1-1; no reliable D call. The CDR3 is 13 amino acids. From germline, CDR1 is SGHAT and CDR2 FQNNGV. The V end lost 5 bases, the J end lost 5 bases, and 12 bases lay between the germline ends. The CDR3 DNA is TGTGCCAGCAGCCCCGGGCTTGGAACTGAAGCTTTCTTT. It specifies CASSPGLGTEAFF.

The chain has TRBV7-6 and TRBJ2-2, with 11 bases matching TRBD2. With 1 base clipped from V and 4 bases from J, the junction kept 5 bases outside the gene matches. This CDR3 has 17 residues. The germline CDR1 and CDR2 sequences are SGHVS and FNYEAQ. The CDR3 here is CASSLGGTSGITGELFF. The CDR3, as DNA: TGTGCCAGCAGCTTAGGGGGGACTAGCGGAATCACCGGGGAGCTGTTTTTT.

This rearrangement joins TRBV18 to TRBJ2-1; 14 positions agree with TRBD2. Germline-derived CDR1 and CDR2 are KGHSH and LQKENI. The CDR3 runs to 16 residues. The J segment lost 8 bases and the V segment lost 1 base, leaving 4 bases of the junction unmatched. In DNA, the CDR3 is TGTGCCAGCTCACCACAGGGACTAGCGGGGGTTTATGAGCAGTTCTTC. Protein product: CASSPQGLAGVYEQFF. Filled out from reference TRBV18 and TRBJ2-1, the complete variable domain reads NAGVMQNPRHLVRRRGQEARLRCSPMKGHSHVYWYRQLPEEGLKFMVYLQKENIIDESGMPKERFSAEFPKEGPSILRIQQVVRGDSAAYFCASSPQGLAGVYEQFFGPGTRLTVL.

The chain has TRBV12-5 and TRBJ1-6, with TRBD1 matching 7 bases. The CDR3 spans 15 residues. J lost 9 bases, V lost 0 bases, and 5 bases had no gene match. CDR1 is LGHNT and CDR2 is FRNRAP in the germline V gene. This chain's CDR3 is CASGLVAGGFSPLHF. DNA of the CDR3: TGTGCTAGTGGTTTGGTGGCAGGGGGATTTTCACCCCTCCACTTT. The full variable domain, in which reference TRBV12-5 and TRBJ1-6 provide the parts outside the CDR3, is DARVTQTPRHKVTEMGQEVTMRCQPILGHNTVFWYRQTMMQGLELLAYFRNRAPLDDSGMPKDRFSAEMPDATLATLKIQPSEPRDSAVYFCASGLVAGGFSPLHFGNGTRLTVT.

The chain uses TRBV19 and TRBJ2-7; 7 bases align to TRBD2. This CDR3 is 14 amino acids long. Germline CDR1 reads LNHDA; CDR2 reads SQIVND (reference sequence). V gave up 3 bases and J gave up 3 bases; unmatched junction bases: 5. CDR3 in DNA: TGTGCCAGTAGTATTCCTGGGAGGGTCTACGAGCAGTACTTC. Amino acid sequence: CASSIPGRVYEQYF.

This sequence joins TRBV7-6 and TRBJ2-1, with 10 bases identical to TRBD1. This CDR3 region has 16 residues. Germline-derived CDR1 and CDR2 are SGHVS and FNYEAQ. The trim removed 5 bases at V and 8 bases at J, leaving 12 bases unmatched. The DNA for the CDR3 is TGTGCCAGCAGCCGACGGACAGGGGGGCTTCAAGATGAGCAGTTCTTC. Translated, it gives CASSRRTGGLQDEQFF.